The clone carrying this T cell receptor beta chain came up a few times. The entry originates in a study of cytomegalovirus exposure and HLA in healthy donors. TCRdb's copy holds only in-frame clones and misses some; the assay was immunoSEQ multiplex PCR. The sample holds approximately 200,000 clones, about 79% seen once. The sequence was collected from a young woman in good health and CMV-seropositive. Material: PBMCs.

CDR3 region: CASSLMAGSNTEAFF. Written as DNA, the CDR3 is TGTGCCAGCAGCTTAATGGCGGGAAGTAACACTGAAGCTTTCTTT. The chain couples TRBV7-3 to TRBJ1-1; D gene ambiguous. The CDR3 has 15 amino acids. V gave up 1 base and J gave up 2 bases, with 11 bases separating them. In germline, CDR1 is SGHTA, CDR2 FQGTGA. The whole variable domain, filled in from reference TRBV7-3 and TRBJ1-1, reads GAGVSQTPSNKVTEKGKYVELRCDPISGHTALYWYRQSLGQGPEFLIYFQGTGAADDSGLPNDRFFAVRPEGSVSTLKIQRTERGDSAVYLCASSLMAGSNTEAFFGQGTRLTVV.